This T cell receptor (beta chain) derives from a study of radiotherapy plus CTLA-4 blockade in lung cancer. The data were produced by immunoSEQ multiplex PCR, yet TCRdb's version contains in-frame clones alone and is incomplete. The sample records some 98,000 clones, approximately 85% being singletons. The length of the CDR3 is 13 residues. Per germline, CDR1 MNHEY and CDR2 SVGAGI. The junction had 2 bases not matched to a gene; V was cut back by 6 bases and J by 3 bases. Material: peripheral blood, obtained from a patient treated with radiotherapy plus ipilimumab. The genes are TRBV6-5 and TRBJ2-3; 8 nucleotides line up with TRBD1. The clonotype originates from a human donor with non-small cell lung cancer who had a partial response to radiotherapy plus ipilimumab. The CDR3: CASSRQGTDTQYF. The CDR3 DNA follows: TGTGCCAGCAGCCGACAGGGGACAGATACGCAGTATTTT.